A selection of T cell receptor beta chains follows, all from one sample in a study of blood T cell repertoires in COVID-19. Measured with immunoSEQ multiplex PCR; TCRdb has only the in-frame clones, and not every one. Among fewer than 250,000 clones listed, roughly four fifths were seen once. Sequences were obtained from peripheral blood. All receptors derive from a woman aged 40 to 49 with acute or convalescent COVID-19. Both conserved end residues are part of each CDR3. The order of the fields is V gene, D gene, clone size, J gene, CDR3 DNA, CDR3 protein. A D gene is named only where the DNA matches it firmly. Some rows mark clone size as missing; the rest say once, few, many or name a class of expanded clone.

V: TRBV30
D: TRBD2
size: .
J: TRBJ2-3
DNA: TGTGCCTGGAGTATAGGACTAGCGACAGATACGCAGTATTTT
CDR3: CAWSIGLATDTQYF

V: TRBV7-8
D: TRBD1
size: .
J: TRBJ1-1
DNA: TGTGCCAGCAGCTTCGCAGGGGGGTGGGGTATGAACACTGAAGCTTTCTTT
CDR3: CASSFAGGWGMNTEAFF

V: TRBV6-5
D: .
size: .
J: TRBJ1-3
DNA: TGTGCCAGTTCTTCAGCTTCCGGACAGGGAAACACCATATATTTT
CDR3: CASSSASGQGNTIYF

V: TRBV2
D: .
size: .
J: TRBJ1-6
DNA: TGTGCCATAAAACTCGGACAGAGAAATTCACCCCTCCACTTT
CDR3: CAIKLGQRNSPLHF

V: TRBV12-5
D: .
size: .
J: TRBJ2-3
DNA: TGTGCTAGTGGTTTGGTACGGGGGGATACGCAGTATTTT
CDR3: CASGLVRGDTQYF

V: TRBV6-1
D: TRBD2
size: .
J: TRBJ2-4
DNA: TGTGCCAGCAGTGAAGCGACTAGCGGGAGGGCCCAACTCAAAAACATTCAGTACTTC
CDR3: CASSEATSGRAQLKNIQYF

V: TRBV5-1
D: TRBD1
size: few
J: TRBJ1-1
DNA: TGCGCCAGCAGCTTGGCCGGGACAGCGAACACTGAAGCTTTCTTT
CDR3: CASSLAGTANTEAFF

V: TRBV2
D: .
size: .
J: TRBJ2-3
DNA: TGTGCCAGCAGATGGGACTCACACACAGATACGCAGTATTTT
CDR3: CASRWDSHTDTQYF

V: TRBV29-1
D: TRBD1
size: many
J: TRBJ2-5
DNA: TGCAGCGCCCCGGGACAGGGAGGAGAGACCCAGTACTTC
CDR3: CSAPGQGGETQYF

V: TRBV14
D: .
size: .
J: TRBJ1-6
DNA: TGTGCCAGCAGCCAAGCCAGGGGTAATTCACCCCTCCACTTT
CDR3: CASSQARGNSPLHF

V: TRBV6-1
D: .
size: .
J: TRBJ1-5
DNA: TGTGCCAGCAGTGAACCGGGAAGGGATCAGCCCCAGCATTTT
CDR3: CASSEPGRDQPQHF

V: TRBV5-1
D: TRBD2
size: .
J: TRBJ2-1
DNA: TGCGCCAGCAGCTTGGTCGGCCTAGCGGCGACCAATGAGCAGTTCTTC
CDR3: CASSLVGLAATNEQFF

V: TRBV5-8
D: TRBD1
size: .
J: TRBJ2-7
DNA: TGTGCCAACGGACAGGGGGCCCTTTCCTACGAGCAGTACTTC
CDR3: CANGQGALSYEQYF

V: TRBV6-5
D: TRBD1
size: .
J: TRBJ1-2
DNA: TGTGCCAGCAGTTACGGAAGGACAGGGGGCGGCTACACCTTC
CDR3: CASSYGRTGGGYTF

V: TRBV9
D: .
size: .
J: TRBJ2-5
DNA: TGTGCCAGCAGTTTAGGACTAAGGGAGGTTGGAGAGACCCAGTACTTC
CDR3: CASSLGLREVGETQYF

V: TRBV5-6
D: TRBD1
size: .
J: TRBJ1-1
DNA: TGTGCCAGCAGCTTGTTCTTTAGTAGAGGACAGGGGAACACTGAAGCTTTCTTT
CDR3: CASSLFFSRGQGNTEAFF

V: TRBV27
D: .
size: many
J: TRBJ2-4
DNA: TGTGCCAGCAGTTTATCGGCGGAGCGGTCGAGAAACATTCAGTACTTC
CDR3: CASSLSAERSRNIQYF

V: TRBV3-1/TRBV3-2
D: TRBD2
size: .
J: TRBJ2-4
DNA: TGTGCCAGCAGCCCCTACCGGACTAGTTATGGATATAACATTCAGTACTTC
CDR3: CASSPYRTSYGYNIQYF

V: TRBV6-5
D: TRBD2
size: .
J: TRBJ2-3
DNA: TGTGCCAGCAGTTACTTAGCGGGGATCACAGATACGCAGTATTTT
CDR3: CASSYLAGITDTQYF

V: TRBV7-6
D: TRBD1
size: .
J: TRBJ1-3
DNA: TGTGCCAGCAGCCGTGGACAGGGCCTCTCTGGAAACACCATATATTTT
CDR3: CASSRGQGLSGNTIYF

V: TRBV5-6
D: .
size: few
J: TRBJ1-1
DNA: TGTGCCAGCAGACTTCGTTGGACAGAGATGAACACTGAAGCTTTCTTT
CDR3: CASRLRWTEMNTEAFF

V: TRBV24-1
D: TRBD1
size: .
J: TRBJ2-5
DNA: TGTGCCACCAGTGATTTTGGACAGGGTAACCAAGAGACCCAGTACTTC
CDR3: CATSDFGQGNQETQYF

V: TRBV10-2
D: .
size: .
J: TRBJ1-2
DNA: TGCGCCAGCAGTGCGATACAGGGCCAGTATGGCTACACCTTC
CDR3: CASSAIQGQYGYTF

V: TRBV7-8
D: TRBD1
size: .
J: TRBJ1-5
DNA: TGTGCCAGCAGCTTAGCGGTAATTGGACAGGGCGGTCAGCCCCAGCATTTT
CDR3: CASSLAVIGQGGQPQHF

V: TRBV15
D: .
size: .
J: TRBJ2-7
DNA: TGTGCCACCAGCAGAGGCGGCAGTCCCTACGAGCAGTACTTC
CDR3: CATSRGGSPYEQYF

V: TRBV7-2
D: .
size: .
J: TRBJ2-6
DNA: TGTGCCAGCAGCTTCACAGTAACTGGGGCCAACGTCCTGACTTTC
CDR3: CASSFTVTGANVLTF

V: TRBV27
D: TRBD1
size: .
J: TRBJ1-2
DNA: TGTGCCAGCAGCCGGACAGGGAAGAACTATGGCTACACCTTC
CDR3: CASSRTGKNYGYTF

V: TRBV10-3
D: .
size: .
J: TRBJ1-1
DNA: TGTGCCATCAGGGCACGCCACGTGAACACTGAAGCTTTCTTT
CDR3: CAIRARHVNTEAFF

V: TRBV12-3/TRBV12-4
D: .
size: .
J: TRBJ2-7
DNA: TGTGCCAGCAGTCTGGGTAGGGGGAGCGAGCAGTACTTC
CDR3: CASSLGRGSEQYF

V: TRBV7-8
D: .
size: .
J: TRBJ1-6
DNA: TGTGCCAGCAGCTTAGTCCCACAGGGAGTGTGGTCACCCCTCCACTTT
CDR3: CASSLVPQGVWSPLHF

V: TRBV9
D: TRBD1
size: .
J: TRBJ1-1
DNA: TGTGCCAGCAGCACACACAGGGGGACTGAAGCTTTCTTT
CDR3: CASSTHRGTEAFF

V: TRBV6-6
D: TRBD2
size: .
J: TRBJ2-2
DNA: TGTGCCAGCAGCCCCGGGACTAGGAACACCGGGGAGCTGTTTTTT
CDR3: CASSPGTRNTGELFF

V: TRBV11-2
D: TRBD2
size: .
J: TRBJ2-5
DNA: TGTGCCAGCAGTCCCCTTTGGGAGGGCCGCGAGACCCAGTACTTC
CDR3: CASSPLWEGRETQYF

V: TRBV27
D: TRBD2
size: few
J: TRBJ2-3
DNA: TGTGCCAGCAGTTTAACAAGAAGGAGCGGGGGGCGTGGAGATACGCAGTATTTT
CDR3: CASSLTRRSGGRGDTQYF